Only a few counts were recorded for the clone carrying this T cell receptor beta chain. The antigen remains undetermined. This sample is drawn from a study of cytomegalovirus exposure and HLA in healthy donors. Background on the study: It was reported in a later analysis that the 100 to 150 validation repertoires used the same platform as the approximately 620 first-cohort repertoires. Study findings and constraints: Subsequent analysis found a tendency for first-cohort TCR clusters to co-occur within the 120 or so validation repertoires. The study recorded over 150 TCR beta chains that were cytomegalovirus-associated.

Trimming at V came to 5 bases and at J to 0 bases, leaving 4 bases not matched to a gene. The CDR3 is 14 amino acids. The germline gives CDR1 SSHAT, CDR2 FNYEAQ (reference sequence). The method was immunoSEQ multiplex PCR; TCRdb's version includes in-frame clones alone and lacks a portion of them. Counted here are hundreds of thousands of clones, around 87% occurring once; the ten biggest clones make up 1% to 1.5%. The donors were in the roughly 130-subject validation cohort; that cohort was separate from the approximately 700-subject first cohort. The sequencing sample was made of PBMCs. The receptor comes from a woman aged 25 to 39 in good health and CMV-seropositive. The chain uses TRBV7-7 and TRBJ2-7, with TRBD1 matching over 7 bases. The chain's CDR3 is CASSPGTDSYEQYF. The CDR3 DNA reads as TGTGCCAGCAGCCCCGGGACAGACTCCTACGAGCAGTACTTC. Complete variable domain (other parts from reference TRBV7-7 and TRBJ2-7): GAGVSQSPRYKVTKRGQDVTLRCDPISSHATLYWYQQALGQGPEFLTYFNYEAQPDKSGLPSDRFSAERPEGSISTLTIQRTEQRDSAMYRCASSPGTDSYEQYFGPGTRLTVT.